The 21 T cell receptor beta chains reported below all come from one sample, sequenced in a study of CD4 T cells in relation to SARS-CoV-2 and coronaviruses. Clones were read by immunoSEQ multiplex PCR, and TCRdb kept only the in-frame ones, dropping some. The table lists tens of thousands of clones, over 75% of them singletons. Material for sequencing was memory CD4+ T cells from PBMCs. The receptors were sampled from an adult with COVID-19.

This chain connects TRBV7-2 to TRBJ2-3; no clear D. The CDR3 has 15 amino acids. Trimming stripped 5 bases from V and 6 bases from J, with 18 bases between. Germline V CDR1 and CDR2: SGHTA, FQGNSA. This chain's CDR3 is CASSQEKGSRDTQYF. CDR3 in DNA: TGTGCCAGCAGCCAAGAAAAGGGCAGCAGGGATACGCAGTATTTT.

The chain has TRBV11-1 and TRBJ1-2, with D unclear. The CDR3 runs to 14 residues. Trimming took 3 bases from V and 6 from J, leaving 14 bases between them. Germline CDR1 is SGHAT and CDR2 is FQDESV (reference sequence). The CDR3 reads CASSLRNGVHGYTF. The CDR3 bases are TGTGCCAGCAGCTTGAGGAACGGGGTGCATGGCTACACCTTC.

J is TRBJ2-3 and V is TRBV5-4, with TRBD2 matching 8 bases. This CDR3 is 15 amino acids long. Trimming at V came to 0 bases and at J to 3 bases, leaving 3 bases not matched to a gene. The germline V gene has CDR1 SGHNT and CDR2 YYREEE (reference sequence). CDR3 residues: CASSLVLAATDTQYF. The CDR3 nucleotides read TGTGCCAGCAGCTTGGTACTAGCGGCGACAGATACGCAGTATTTT. The variable domain in full, with the rest retrieved from reference TRBV5-4 and TRBJ2-3, is ETGVTQSPTHLIKTRGQQVTLRCSSQSGHNTVSWYQQALGQGPQFIFQYYREEENGRGNFPPRFSGLQFPNYSSELNVNALELDDSALYLCASSLVLAATDTQYFGPGTRLTVL.

DNA of the CDR3: TGTGCCAGCAGTCCCCAACAGGGGGCAAATCAGCCCCAGCATTTT. Translated: CASSPQQGANQPQHF. V usage is TRBV27 and J usage is TRBJ1-5; 9 bases map to TRBD1. V lost 5 bases to trimming and J lost 4 bases; unmatched junction nucleotides: 6. The CDR3 spans 15 residues. Germline CDR1 and CDR2: MNHEY and SMNVEV (reference sequence).

The CDR3 DNA reads TGTGCCAGCAGTTCGGACAGGGCAACTGAAGCTTTCTTT. Its protein product is CASSSDRATEAFF. The gene calls are TRBV28 and TRBJ1-1; 8 nucleotides align to TRBD1. Germline assignment: CDR1 MDHEN and CDR2 SYDVKM. The V and J ends lost 4 bases and 5 bases, in that order; junction bases with no gene match: 3. The CDR3 runs 13 residues.

The chain combines TRBV24-1 with TRBJ2-7; either TRBD1 or TRBD2 may fit D (5 bases each). Germline values: CDR1 KGHDR, CDR2 SFDVKD. This CDR3 has 14 amino acids. V was cut by 5 bases and J by 2 bases, with 12 bases left in between. CDR3 loop: CATSGLEGPYEQYF. For the CDR3, the DNA is TGTGCCACCAGTGGGCTAGAGGGGCCCTACGAGCAGTACTTC.

The chain has TRBV3-1 (or the pseudogene TRBV3-2) and TRBJ1-6, with D tentatively TRBD1 (5 bases). Trimming left V 2 bases short and J 7 bases short, with 18 bases between. The CDR3 is 17 amino acids. CDR1 and CDR2 from the germline V gene are LGHDT and YNNKEL (reference sequence). DNA of the CDR3: TGTGCCAGCAGCCAACCCAGGAACATAGGGGCAAATTCACCCCTCCACTTT. It encodes CASSQPRNIGANSPLHF.

This rearrangement joins TRBV6-6 to TRBJ2-7, with D possibly called TRBD1 or TRBD2 (5 bases each). V was clipped by 10 bases and J by 0 bases, with 19 bases between them. Germline loops: CDR1 MNHNY, CDR2 SVGAGI (reference sequence). This CDR3 has 15 residues. DNA for the CDR3: TGTGCCACCATGGAAGGGACGGCGAGCTCCTACGAGCAGTACTTC. Translated, it gives CATMEGTASSYEQYF.

The chain is built from TRBV27 and TRBJ1-2; no firm D call. This CDR3 is 14 amino acids long. Germline V CDR1 and CDR2: MNHEY, SMNVEV (reference sequence). Trimming took off 6 bases at V and 6 bases at J, with 17 bases between the two ends. CDR3 bases: TGTGCCAGCAGCCCGCGGACTGCTTATGATGGCTACACCTTC. Protein sequence: CASSPRTAYDGYTF.

The chain joins TRBV5-1 to TRBJ2-7; no clear D gene. Between the trimmed V and J ends, which lost 2 bases and 3 bases, there was a span of 12 bases. The CDR3 extends over 14 amino acids. Germline lookup yields CDR1 SGHRS and CDR2 YFSETQ. In DNA form, the CDR3 reads TGCGCCAGCAGCTTAGCGCAGGAAGGCTACGAGCAGTACTTC. Amino acids: CASSLAQEGYEQYF.

The chain links TRBV11-2 to TRBJ2-1; D may match TRBD1 or TRBD2 (5 bases each). This CDR3 comprises 15 residues. Trimming pared 3 bases from V and 5 bases from J, leaving 14 bases between. Germline V lookup: CDR1 SGHAT, CDR2 FQNNGV. CDR3 coding DNA: TGTGCCAGCAGCTTCAATTGGGACGGACACAATGAGCAGTTCTTC. The encoded protein is CASSFNWDGHNEQFF.

This clone has only one observation. The chain links TRBV14 to TRBJ2-4; D might be TRBD2 (6 bases). Germline CDR1 reads SGHDN; CDR2 reads FVKESK. The CDR3 consists of 15 residues. The V end was cut by 4 bases, the J end by 1 base, with 11 bases between. The CDR3 nucleotides read TGTGCCAGCAGCCCCTACGCGGGGGCCAAAAACATTCAGTACTTC. It translates to CASSPYAGAKNIQYF.

This chain links TRBV12-5 with TRBJ1-1, with D hard to call. Trimming pared 3 bases from V and 0 bases from J, leaving 5 bases between. This CDR3 contains 13 residues. Germline V gene sequence: CDR1 LGHNT, CDR2 FRNRAP. As DNA, the CDR3 is TGTGCTAGTGGTTTTGCCATGAACACTGAAGCTTTCTTT. Translated, it gives CASGFAMNTEAFF. The variable domain in full, completed from reference TRBV12-5 and TRBJ1-1, reads DARVTQTPRHKVTEMGQEVTMRCQPILGHNTVFWYRQTMMQGLELLAYFRNRAPLDDSGMPKDRFSAEMPDATLATLKIQPSEPRDSAVYFCASGFAMNTEAFFGQGTRLTVV.

The gene calls are TRBV27 and TRBJ2-2; D ambiguous. This CDR3 is 14 amino acids long. Trimming left V 0 bases short and J 5 bases short, with 7 bases between. CDR1 MNHEY and CDR2 SMNVEV come from the germline V gene (reference sequence). The DNA of the CDR3 is TGTGCCAGCAGTTTATCATGGGGAACCGGGGAGCTGTTTTTT. Translated: CASSLSWGTGELFF.

The chain joins TRBV6-5 to TRBJ1-6, with D maybe TRBD1 (6 bases). Trimming removed 7 bases from V and 7 bases from J, with 14 bases in between. From germline, CDR1 is MNHEY and CDR2 SVGAGI. This CDR3 comprises 14 residues. The CDR3 DNA sequence: TGTGCCAGCACCAGGGGACAAGCAAATTCACCCCTCCACTTT. Amino acid sequence: CASTRGQANSPLHF.

This sequence joins TRBV24-1 and TRBJ2-1; 8 bases map to TRBD2. CDR1 KGHDR and CDR2 SFDVKD come from the germline V gene. The CDR3 is made up of 15 amino acids. J gave up 7 bases and V 7 bases, and 11 bases lay outside the gene matches. CDR3 sequence reads: CATSESGGVGNEQFF. The CDR3 DNA is TGTGCCACCAGCGAGTCCGGGGGGGTAGGGAATGAGCAGTTCTTC.

The chain has TRBV20-1 and TRBJ2-3; D unresolved. The CDR3 is made up of 9 amino acids. Germline V CDR1 and CDR2: DFQATT, SNEGSKA (reference sequence). CDR3 sequence: CSARDTQYF. The CDR3 DNA sequence: TGCAGCGCGAGGGATACGCAGTATTTT.

V usage is TRBV5-1 and J usage is TRBJ1-3; D perhaps matches TRBD1 (6 bases). The CDR3 consists of 14 residues. V was clipped by 4 bases and J by 0 bases, with 8 bases between them. CDR1 is SGHRS and CDR2 is YFSETQ in the germline V gene. CDR3 protein: CASSRDNSGNTIYF. The CDR3 DNA reads TGCGCCAGCAGCCGGGACAACTCTGGAAACACCATATATTTT. Based on the CDR3 plus reference TRBV5-1 and TRBJ1-3, the full variable domain is KAGVTQTPRYLIKTRGQQVTLSCSPISGHRSVSWYQQTPGQGLQFLFEYFSETQRNKGNFPGRFSGRQFSNSRSEMNVSTLELGDSALYLCASSRDNSGNTIYFGEGSWLTVV.

V usage is TRBV5-1 and J usage is TRBJ1-1; 9 bases agree with TRBD1. The CDR3 has 15 amino acids. V lost 4 bases, J lost 5 bases, and 9 bases stayed unmatched. Germline CDR1 SGHRS, CDR2 YFSETQ. The CDR3 protein is CASSRNDRGRTEAFF. Written as DNA, the CDR3 is TGCGCCAGCAGCCGGAATGACAGGGGGAGGACTGAAGCTTTCTTT.

The chain carries TRBV3-1 (or the pseudogene TRBV3-2) and TRBJ2-6; 7 bases are shared with TRBD2. Germline lookup yields CDR1 LGHDT and CDR2 YNNKEL (reference sequence). Losses at the gene ends were 2 bases for V and 2 bases for J; bases not matched to a gene: 0. This CDR3 is 15 amino acids long. The CDR3 loop reads CASSQLAAGANVLTF. The DNA for the CDR3 is TGTGCCAGCAGCCAACTAGCGGCTGGGGCCAACGTCCTGACTTTC.

The V call is TRBV5-1, the J call TRBJ2-7; D remains unclear. Trimming removed 0 bases from V and 6 bases from J, with 7 bases in between. Germline CDR1 is SGHRS and CDR2 is YFSETQ. The CDR3 consists of 12 residues. CDR3 nucleotides: TGCGCCAGCAGCTTGGAGCCTTTCGAGCAGTACTTC. Translating gives CASSLEPFEQYF.